These 26 T cell receptor beta chains came from one sample sequenced in a study of blood T cells in healthy people across ages. Combining a sample-barcoded 5' primer with a J-beta primer mix, a second PCR ran for about 6 to 12 cycles. TCRdb reprocessed the 5' RACE reads via MiXCR and lists one record per CDR3 protein. The sample shows about 780,000 distinct CDR3 sequences, around 50% of them seen only once. Sequencing used blood. Receptors originate from an elderly man in good health.

This clonotype occurred a few times. The chain combines TRBV10-2 with TRBJ2-7; 7 bases agree with TRBD2. This CDR3 has 14 amino acids. Per the germline V gene, CDR1 is WSHSY and CDR2 is SAAADI. V shed 3 bases, J shed 7 bases, and the junction held 9 bases outside the gene matches. Here the CDR3 reads CASSEQAGYGEQYF. In DNA, the CDR3 is TGCGCCAGCAGTGAACAAGCGGGGTATGGTGAGCAGTACTTC.

This clonotype was counted a few times. The chain combines TRBV20-1 with TRBJ2-5; 11 bases are a match to TRBD1. The CDR3 loop spans 15 amino acids. Germline CDR1 DFQATT, CDR2 SNEGSKA (reference sequence). V trimming: 5 bases; J trimming: 5 bases; junction bases outside the gene matches: 10. The CDR3: CSAANRDRGVETQYF. CDR3 nucleotides: TGCAGTGCTGCTAATCGGGACAGGGGGGTCGAGACCCAGTACTTC.

This clonotype was found a few times. The genes are TRBV20-1 and TRBJ2-1, with D tentatively TRBD2 (6 bases). The germline V and J ends were trimmed by 4 bases and 10 bases, with 14 bases remaining between them. CDR3 size: 12 residues. Germline-derived CDR1 and CDR2 are DFQATT and SNEGSKA (reference sequence). Here the CDR3 DNA reads TGCAGTGCTATAGTGCTAGCGAGGGAGCAGTTCTTC. Its translation is CSAIVLAREQFF.

This rearrangement joins TRBV6-6 to TRBJ2-5, with D uncertain. Looked up from germline, CDR1 is MNHNY and CDR2 is SVGAGI (reference sequence). This CDR3 region has 10 residues. V gave up 6 bases and J gave up 9 bases, with 8 bases separating them. CDR3 amino acids: CASRAEAQYF. The CDR3 DNA reads TGTGCCAGCAGGGCAGAAGCCCAGTACTTC.

V usage is TRBV20-1 and J usage is TRBJ1-2; D unresolved. Germline CDR1 is DFQATT and CDR2 is SNEGSKA (reference sequence). This CDR3 comprises 13 residues. Between the trimmed V and J ends, which lost 4 bases and 0 bases, there was a span of 9 bases. CDR3 in DNA: TGCAGTGCTAAATCGGACTCTAACTATGGCTACACCTTC. It encodes CSAKSDSNYGYTF.

In this sample, this clonotype turned up a few times. A much larger clone differs from this one at a single base, so this may be a read error. The rearrangement joins TRBV27 to TRBJ2-1, with TRBD2 matching over 11 bases. Germline trimming cut 6 bases from V and 13 bases from J; bases unmatched to any gene: 11. The CDR3 is 14 residues long. The V gene's germline CDR1 is MNHEY and CDR2 SMNVEV (reference sequence). CDR3 sequence reads: CASRLAGAGETQFF. The CDR3 DNA follows: TGTGCCAGCAGACTAGCGGGAGCGGGGGAGACCCAGTTCTTC.

This clonotype was seen many times. The V call is TRBV24-1, the J call TRBJ2-5; either TRBD1 or TRBD2 may supply D (6 bases each). This CDR3 has 13 residues. The germline V gene has CDR1 KGHDR and CDR2 SFDVKD. The V gene lost 1 base and the J gene lost 5 bases, with 7 bases spanning the gap. In nucleotides, the CDR3 is TGTGCCACCAGTGATTTAGGGGGGGAGACCCAGTACTTC. This sequence encodes CATSDLGGETQYF.

This clonotype was counted between two and nine times. The chain uses TRBV6-1 and TRBJ2-7; D gene uncertain. Between the trimmed V and J ends, which lost 2 bases and 5 bases, there was a span of 13 bases. CDR3 length equals 14 residues. In germline, CDR1 is MNHNS, CDR2 SASEGT. CDR3 sequence (DNA): TGTGCCAGCAGTGAACTGTCCCGAGCCAACGAGCAGTACTTC. Translated: CASSELSRANEQYF.

In this sample, this clonotype turned up a few times. The chain carries TRBV2 and TRBJ2-5; D not resolved. This CDR3 is built from 13 residues. Trimming took 5 bases from V and 2 from J, leaving 9 bases between them. Germline assignment: CDR1 SNHLY and CDR2 FYNNEI. The CDR3: CASSSLGQETQYF. Written as DNA, the CDR3 is TGTGCCAGCAGTAGTCTGGGGCAAGAGACCCAGTACTTC.

A few counts support this clonotype. The limits of the CDR3 on the DNA are not certain, so only TCRdb's listed CDR3 is given. V and J are TRBV11-1 and TRBJ2-3; no check of the table's D call, TRBD2, against the DNA was made. The CDR3 is 16 amino acids long, termini counted. Germline V lookup: CDR1 SGHAT, CDR2 FQDESV (reference sequence). The CDR3 protein is CASSLRRRAGTDTQYF.

This chain connects TRBV11-2 to TRBJ2-1; D gene ambiguous. This CDR3 has 14 amino acids. Trimming removed 1 base from V and 5 bases from J, with 9 bases in between. Looked up from germline, CDR1 is SGHAT and CDR2 is FQNNGV. CDR3 bases: TGTGCCAGCAGCTTAGCTCTGAGCAACAATGAGCAGTTCTTC. It codes for CASSLALSNNEQFF.

This clonotype appeared a few times. V usage is TRBV5-1 and J usage is TRBJ2-3, with 7 bases identical to TRBD1. Trimming at V came to 3 bases and at J to 4 bases, leaving 5 bases not matched to a gene. CDR3 length: 14 amino acids. Per the germline V gene, CDR1 is SGHRS and CDR2 is YFSETQ. CDR3 residues: CASSSTGVPDTQYF. DNA of the CDR3: TGCGCCAGCAGCTCAACAGGGGTTCCAGATACGCAGTATTTT. The full variable domain, rest sourced from reference TRBV5-1 and TRBJ2-3, is KAGVTQTPRYLIKTRGQQVTLSCSPISGHRSVSWYQQTPGQGLQFLFEYFSETQRNKGNFPGRFSGRQFSNSRSEMNVSTLELGDSALYLCASSSTGVPDTQYFGPGTRLTVL.

A remark on this clonotype: A much larger clone lies one base from this, so it may be a read error. The rearrangement links TRBV20-1 to TRBJ1-2; D uncertain. From germline, CDR1 is DFQATT and CDR2 SNEGSKA (reference sequence). V lost 5 bases, J lost 2 bases, and 18 bases lay in between. The CDR3 is 15 residues long. The CDR3 DNA reads as TGCAGTGCTCGGTTGGAAGCAGGTTCAAACTATGGCTACACCTTC. Translated, it gives CSARLEAGSNYGYTF.

This clonotype was counted a few times. The gene calls are TRBV7-9 and TRBJ2-7, with TRBD1 as a possible D gene (6 bases). The CDR3 length is 17 residues. V was shortened by 5 bases and J by 4 bases, with 24 bases between the two germline ends. Germline V gene lookup returns CDR1 SEHNR and CDR2 FQNEAQ (reference sequence). The CDR3 nucleotides read TGTGCCAGCAGCCCCCCCGGGACACACCCACGTTTTTACGAGCAGTACTTC. The encoded protein is CASSPPGTHPRFYEQYF.

The chain couples TRBV5-6 to TRBJ2-4, with a tentative D call TRBD1 (6 bases). CDR1 SGHDT and CDR2 YYEEEE come from the germline V gene. CDR3 size: 15 residues. V was clipped by 3 bases and J by 8 bases, with 18 bases between them. The CDR3 sequence is CASSSLTGPRDIQYF. In DNA, the CDR3 is TGTGCCAGCAGCTCGTTGACAGGCCCCAGGGACATTCAGTACTTC.

CDR3 sequence (DNA): TGTGCCAGCAGTGTCGGGCGGTCCTCCACAGATACGCAGTATTTT. It yields the protein CASSVGRSSTDTQYF. The genes are TRBV9 and TRBJ2-3; D gene ambiguous. The CDR3 has 15 amino acids. V was trimmed by 5 bases and J by 2 bases, leaving 15 bases between them. Germline CDR1 reads SGDLS; CDR2 reads YYNGEE.

Ten or more counts support this clonotype. The chain carries TRBV29-1 and TRBJ2-3; the D gene is possibly TRBD2 (5 bases). Germline values: CDR1 SQVTM, CDR2 ANQGSEA. V lost 6 bases and J 2 bases, leaving 18 bases between the germline ends. The CDR3 extends over 15 amino acids. CDR3 in DNA: TGCAGCGTGAAAAAGGAGGCCCTGAACACAGATACGCAGTATTTT. Protein product: CSVKKEALNTDTQYF.

This clonotype turned up a few times. The gene calls are TRBV15 and TRBJ1-1; D uncertain. V gave up 8 bases and J gave up 1 base, with 11 bases separating them. This CDR3 is 13 amino acids long. The germline gives CDR1 LNHNV, CDR2 YYDKDF (reference sequence). CDR3 coding DNA: TGTGCCACCGCCCGAGACCAGAACACTGAAGCTTTCTTT. As protein: CATARDQNTEAFF.

This sequence joins TRBV28 and TRBJ2-3, with 10 nucleotides matching TRBD2. Trimming removed 4 bases from V and 4 bases from J; junction bases left unmatched: 11. CDR3 length equals 17 residues. Germline V lookup: CDR1 MDHEN, CDR2 SYDVKM. CDR3 nucleotide sequence: TGTGCCAGCAGTTCCCACCTAGGAGCGGGAGGGTCAGATACGCAGTATTTT. This encodes CASSSHLGAGGSDTQYF.

The chain uses TRBV20-1 and TRBJ2-1; TRBD1 aligns across 10 bases. CDR1 is DFQATT, CDR2 SNEGSKA, per germline (reference sequence). The CDR3 is made up of 14 amino acids. Trimming at V came to 2 bases and at J to 11 bases, leaving 9 bases not matched to a gene. The CDR3 bases are TGCAGTGCTAGAAGGGACAGGGGAGGAAAAAAGCAGTTCTTC. Translated, it gives CSARRDRGGKKQFF.

DNA for the CDR3: TGCAGTGCTGGTGGTTTCGGACCCGCTTTAGCCCAGCATTTT. Protein: CSAGGFGPALAQHF. V usage is TRBV20-1 and J usage is TRBJ1-5; D gene unclear. V lost 5 bases and J lost 11, with 22 bases in between. Per the germline V gene, CDR1 is DFQATT and CDR2 is SNEGSKA (reference sequence). This CDR3 spans 14 amino acids.

The chain combines TRBV7-2 with TRBJ1-4, with 7 bases fitting TRBD1. The CDR3 loop spans 11 amino acids. Germline-derived CDR1 and CDR2 are SGHTA and FQGNSA. The trim removed 2 bases at V and 12 bases at J, leaving 0 bases unmatched. The CDR3 loop is CASSLQGELFF. The CDR3 DNA reads TGTGCCAGCAGCTTACAGGGGGAACTGTTTTTT.

The chain joins TRBV7-9 to TRBJ1-1, with D tentatively TRBD1 (6 bases). The germline gives CDR1 SEHNR, CDR2 FQNEAQ (reference sequence). V gave up 5 bases and J gave up 1 base, with 11 bases separating them. This CDR3 has 14 residues. DNA of the CDR3: TGTGCCAGCAGCAAGGGACACCCGAACACTGAAGCTTTCTTT. This encodes CASSKGHPNTEAFF. Drawing the rest from reference TRBV7-9 and TRBJ1-1, the complete variable domain is DTGVSQNPRHKITKRGQNVTFRCDPISEHNRLYWYRQTLGQGPEFLTYFQNEAQLEKSRLLSDRFSAERPKGSFSTLEIQRTEQGDSAMYLCASSKGHPNTEAFFGQGTRLTVV.

The CDR3 protein is CASSRRTGGDTEAFF. The CDR3 nucleotides are TGTGCCAGCAGTCGCCGGACAGGGGGGGATACTGAAGCTTTCTTT. The chain links TRBV6-5 to TRBJ1-1; 10 bases agree with TRBD1. The germline V gene encodes CDR1 MNHEY and CDR2 SVGAGI. The CDR3 covers 15 residues. The J segment lost 5 bases and the V segment lost 5 bases, leaving 8 bases of the junction unmatched.

V usage is TRBV20-1 and J usage is TRBJ2-1; 9 bases are shared with TRBD2. Germline values: CDR1 DFQATT, CDR2 SNEGSKA (reference sequence). The junction had 2 bases not matched to a gene; V was cut back by 2 bases and J by 6 bases. This CDR3 is built from 13 residues. CDR3 amino acids: CSARLAGLNEQFF. The CDR3 coding sequence is TGCAGTGCTAGACTAGCGGGGCTCAATGAGCAGTTCTTC.

Only a few counts were recorded for this clonotype. J is TRBJ2-7 and V is TRBV29-1; the D gene is possibly TRBD1 (7 bases). The CDR3 is 13 residues long. V was shortened by 7 bases and J by 4 bases, with 17 bases between the two germline ends. Germline loops: CDR1 SQVTM, CDR2 ANQGSEA. The CDR3 sequence: CSGGQAGLYEQYF. The CDR3 bases are TGCAGCGGTGGACAGGCGGGGCTATACGAGCAGTACTTC.